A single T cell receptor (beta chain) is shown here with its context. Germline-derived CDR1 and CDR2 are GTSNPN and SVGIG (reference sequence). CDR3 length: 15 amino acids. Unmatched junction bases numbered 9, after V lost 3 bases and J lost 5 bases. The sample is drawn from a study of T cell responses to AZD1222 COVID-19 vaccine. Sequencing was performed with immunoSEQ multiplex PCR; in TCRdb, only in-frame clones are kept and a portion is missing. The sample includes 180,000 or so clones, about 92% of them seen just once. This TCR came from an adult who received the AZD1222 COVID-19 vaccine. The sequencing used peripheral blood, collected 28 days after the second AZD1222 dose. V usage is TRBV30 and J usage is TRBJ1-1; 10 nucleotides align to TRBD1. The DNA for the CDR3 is TGTGCCTGGAGGGGGACAGGGGTTTTAAGGACTGAAGCTTTCTTT. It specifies CAWRGTGVLRTEAFF.